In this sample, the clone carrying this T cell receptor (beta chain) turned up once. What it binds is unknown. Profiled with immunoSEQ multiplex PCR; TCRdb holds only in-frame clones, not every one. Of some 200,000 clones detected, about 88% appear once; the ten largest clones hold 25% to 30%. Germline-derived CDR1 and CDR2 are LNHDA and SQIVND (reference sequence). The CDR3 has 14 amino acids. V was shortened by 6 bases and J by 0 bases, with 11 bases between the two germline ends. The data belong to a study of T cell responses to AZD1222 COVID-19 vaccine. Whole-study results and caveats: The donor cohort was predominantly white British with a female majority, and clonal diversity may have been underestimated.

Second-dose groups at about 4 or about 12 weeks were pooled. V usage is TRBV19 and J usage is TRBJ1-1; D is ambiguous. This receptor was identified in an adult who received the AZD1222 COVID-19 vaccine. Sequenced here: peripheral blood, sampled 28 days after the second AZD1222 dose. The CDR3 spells CASRYSKVNTEAFF. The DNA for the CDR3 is TGTGCCAGTAGATATAGTAAAGTGAACACTGAAGCTTTCTTT.